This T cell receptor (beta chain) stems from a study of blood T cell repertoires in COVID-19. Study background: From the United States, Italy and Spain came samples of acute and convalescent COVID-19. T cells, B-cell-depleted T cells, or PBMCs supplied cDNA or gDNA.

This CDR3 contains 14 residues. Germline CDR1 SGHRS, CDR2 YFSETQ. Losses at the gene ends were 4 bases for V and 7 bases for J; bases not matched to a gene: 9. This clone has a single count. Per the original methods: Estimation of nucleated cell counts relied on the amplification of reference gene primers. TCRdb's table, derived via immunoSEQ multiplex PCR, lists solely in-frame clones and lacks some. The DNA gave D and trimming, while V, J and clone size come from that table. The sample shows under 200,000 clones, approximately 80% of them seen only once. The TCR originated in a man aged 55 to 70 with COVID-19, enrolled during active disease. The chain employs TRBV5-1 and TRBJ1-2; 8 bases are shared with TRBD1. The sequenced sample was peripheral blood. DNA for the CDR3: TGCGCCAGCAGCAGGGACCAGGGGGCCTTTGGCTACACCTTC. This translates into CASSRDQGAFGYTF.